This TCR beta chain is drawn from a study of cytomegalovirus exposure and HLA in healthy donors. This table comes from immunoSEQ multiplex PCR, and its TCRdb copy is limited to in-frame clones, with some not included. Of around 130,000 clones in the sample, roughly nine tenths are singletons; the top ten hold around 3.3%. This CDR3 contains 18 residues. V lost 4 bases and J 0 bases, leaving 22 bases between the germline ends. Germline values: CDR1 LNHNV, CDR2 YYDKDF (reference sequence). This TCR was sampled from a man aged 25-45 years in good health and CMV-seronegative. The sample was PBMCs. This chain connects TRBV15 to TRBJ2-7; perhaps TRBD2 as D (6 bases). CDR3 nucleotides: TGTGCCACCAGCAAGGGTGCTGGAAGGGACTCACTCTCCTACGAGCAGTACTTC. Amino acids: CATSKGAGRDSLSYEQYF.